This TCR beta chain was documented in a study of blood T cell repertoires in COVID-19. For the study at large: Samples of COVID-19 (acute and convalescent) were obtained from the United States, Italy and Spain. Sample material is recorded as cDNA or gDNA derived from T cells, B-cell-depleted T cells, or PBMCs.

Study processing details: How many nucleated cells were present was estimated from reference gene primer amplification. Only in-frame clones appear in the TCRdb table, and some are missing; sequencing was by immunoSEQ multiplex PCR. Clone size and V and J calls were adopted from that table, with D and trimming inferred from the DNA. The data hold 75,000 to 100,000 clones, with roughly 80% observed a single time. After removal of 0 bases from V and 7 bases from J, the junction contained 3 bases not matched to a gene. Germline V gene lookup returns CDR1 GTSNPN and CDR2 SVGIG (reference sequence). The length of the CDR3 is 14 residues.

Source material: peripheral blood. V and J are TRBV30 and TRBJ1-6; 7 nucleotides match TRBD1. This clonotype was sampled from a man between 60 and 70 years old with acute or convalescent COVID-19. CDR3 region: CAWSVRQGNSPLHF. The CDR3 bases are TGTGCCTGGAGTGTGAGACAGGGAAATTCACCCCTCCACTTT.